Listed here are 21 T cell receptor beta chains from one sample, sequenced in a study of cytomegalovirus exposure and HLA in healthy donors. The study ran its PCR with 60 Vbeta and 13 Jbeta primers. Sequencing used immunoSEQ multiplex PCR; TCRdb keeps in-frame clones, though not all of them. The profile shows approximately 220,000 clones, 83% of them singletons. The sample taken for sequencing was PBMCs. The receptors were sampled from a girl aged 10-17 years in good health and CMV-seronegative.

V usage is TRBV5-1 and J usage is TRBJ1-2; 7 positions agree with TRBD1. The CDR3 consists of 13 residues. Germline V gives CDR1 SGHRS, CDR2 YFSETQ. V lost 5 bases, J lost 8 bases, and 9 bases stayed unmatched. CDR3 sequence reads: CASSPTGQKGYTF. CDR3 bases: TGCGCCAGCAGTCCGACAGGGCAGAAAGGCTACACCTTC.

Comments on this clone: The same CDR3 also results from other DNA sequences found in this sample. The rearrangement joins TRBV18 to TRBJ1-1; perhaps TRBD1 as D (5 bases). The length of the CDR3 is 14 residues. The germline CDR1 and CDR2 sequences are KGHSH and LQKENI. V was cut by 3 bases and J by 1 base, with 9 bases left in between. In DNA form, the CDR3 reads TGTGCCAGCTCACCGGGGCGGGGGAACACTGAAGCTTTCTTT. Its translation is CASSPGRGNTEAFF. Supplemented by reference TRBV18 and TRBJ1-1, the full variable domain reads NAGVMQNPRHLVRRRGQEARLRCSPMKGHSHVYWYRQLPEEGLKFMVYLQKENIIDESGMPKERFSAEFPKEGPSILRIQQVVRGDSAAYFCASSPGRGNTEAFFGQGTRLTVV.

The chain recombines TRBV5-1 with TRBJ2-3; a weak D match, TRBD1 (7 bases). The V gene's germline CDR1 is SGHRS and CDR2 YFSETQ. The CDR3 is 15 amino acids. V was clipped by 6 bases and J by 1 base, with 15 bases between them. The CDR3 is CASTRGGGGTDTQYF. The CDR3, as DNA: TGCGCCAGCACTCGAGGGGGCGGGGGCACAGATACGCAGTATTTT.

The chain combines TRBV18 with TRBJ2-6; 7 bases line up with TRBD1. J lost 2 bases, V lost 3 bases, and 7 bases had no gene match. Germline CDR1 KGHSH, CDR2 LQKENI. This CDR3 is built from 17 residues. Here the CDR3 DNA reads TGTGCCAGCTCACCCATGGAAGGACAGGCTGGGGCCAACGTCCTGACTTTC. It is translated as CASSPMEGQAGANVLTF.

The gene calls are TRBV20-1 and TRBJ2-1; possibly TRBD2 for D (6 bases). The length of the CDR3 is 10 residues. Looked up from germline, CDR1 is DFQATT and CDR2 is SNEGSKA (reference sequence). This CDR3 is CSPPGEWLFF. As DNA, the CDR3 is TGCAGCCCTCCGGGAGAATGGCTGTTCTTC.

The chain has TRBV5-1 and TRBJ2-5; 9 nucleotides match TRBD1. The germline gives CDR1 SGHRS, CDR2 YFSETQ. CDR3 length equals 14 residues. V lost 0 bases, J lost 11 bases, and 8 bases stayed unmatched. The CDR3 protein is CASSLGGTGNEQYF. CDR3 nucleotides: TGCGCCAGCAGCTTGGGGGGGACAGGGAATGAGCAGTACTTC. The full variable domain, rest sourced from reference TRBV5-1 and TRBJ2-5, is KAGVTQTPRYLIKTRGQQVTLSCSPISGHRSVSWYQQTPGQGLQFLFEYFSETQRNKGNFPGRFSGRQFSNSRSEMNVSTLELGDSALYLCASSLGGTGNEQYFGPGTRLLVL.

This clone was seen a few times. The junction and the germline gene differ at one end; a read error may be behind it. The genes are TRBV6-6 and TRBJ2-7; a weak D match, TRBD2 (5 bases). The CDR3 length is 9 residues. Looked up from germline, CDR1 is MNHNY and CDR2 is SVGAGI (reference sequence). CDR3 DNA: TGTGCCAGCAATCGGGCTAGCAGCTTC. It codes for CASNRASSF.

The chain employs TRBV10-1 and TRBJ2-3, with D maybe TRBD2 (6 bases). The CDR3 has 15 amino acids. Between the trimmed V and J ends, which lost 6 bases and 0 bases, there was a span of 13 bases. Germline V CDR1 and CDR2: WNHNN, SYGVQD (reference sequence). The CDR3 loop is CASRRRARSTDTQYF. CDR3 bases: TGCGCCAGCAGGAGGAGGGCGCGGAGCACAGATACGCAGTATTTT.

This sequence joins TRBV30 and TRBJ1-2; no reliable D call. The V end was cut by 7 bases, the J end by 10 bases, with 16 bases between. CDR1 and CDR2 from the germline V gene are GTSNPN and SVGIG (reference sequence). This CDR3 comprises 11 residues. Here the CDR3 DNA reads TGTGCCTCTGGAGGTACAAGAGCCTACACCTTC. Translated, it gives CASGGTRAYTF.

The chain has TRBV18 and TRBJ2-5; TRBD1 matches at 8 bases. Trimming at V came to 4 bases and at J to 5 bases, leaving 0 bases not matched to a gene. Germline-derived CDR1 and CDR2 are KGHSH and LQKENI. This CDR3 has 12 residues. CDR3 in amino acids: CASSRDRETQYF. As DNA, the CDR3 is TGTGCCAGCTCACGGGACAGGGAGACCCAGTACTTC.

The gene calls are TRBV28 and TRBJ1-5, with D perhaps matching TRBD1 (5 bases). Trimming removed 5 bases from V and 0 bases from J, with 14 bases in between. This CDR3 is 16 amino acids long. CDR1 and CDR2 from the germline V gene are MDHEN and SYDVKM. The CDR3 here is CASSHHRGDSNQPQHF. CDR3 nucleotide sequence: TGTGCCAGCAGTCACCACCGGGGGGATAGCAATCAGCCCCAGCATTTT.

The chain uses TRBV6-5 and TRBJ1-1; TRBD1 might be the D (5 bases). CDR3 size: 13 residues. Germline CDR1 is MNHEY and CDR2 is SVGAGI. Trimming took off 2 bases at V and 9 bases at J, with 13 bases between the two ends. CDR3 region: CASSYGGGGKAFF. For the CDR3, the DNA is TGTGCCAGCAGTTACGGGGGGGGAGGTAAAGCTTTCTTT.

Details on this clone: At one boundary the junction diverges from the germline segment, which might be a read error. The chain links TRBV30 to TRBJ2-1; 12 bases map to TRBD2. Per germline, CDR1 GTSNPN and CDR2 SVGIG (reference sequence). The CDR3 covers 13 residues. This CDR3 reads CAWTRGLAGWTVF. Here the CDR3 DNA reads TGTGCCTGGACCCGTGGACTAGCGGGATGGACGGTCTTC.

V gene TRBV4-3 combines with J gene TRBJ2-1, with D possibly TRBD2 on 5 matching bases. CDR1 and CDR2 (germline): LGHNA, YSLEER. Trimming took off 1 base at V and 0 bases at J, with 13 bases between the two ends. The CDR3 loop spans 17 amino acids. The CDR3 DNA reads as TGCGCCAGCAGCCAAGGGGCGGACTTCGGCTCCTACAATGAGCAGTTCTTC. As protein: CASSQGADFGSYNEQFF.

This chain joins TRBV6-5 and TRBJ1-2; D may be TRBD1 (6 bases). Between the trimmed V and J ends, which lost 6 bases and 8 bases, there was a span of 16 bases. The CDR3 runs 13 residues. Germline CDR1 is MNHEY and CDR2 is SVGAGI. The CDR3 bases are TGTGCCAGCAGACGTGGGGGGGGCGCAGGCTACACCTTC. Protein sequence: CASRRGGGAGYTF.

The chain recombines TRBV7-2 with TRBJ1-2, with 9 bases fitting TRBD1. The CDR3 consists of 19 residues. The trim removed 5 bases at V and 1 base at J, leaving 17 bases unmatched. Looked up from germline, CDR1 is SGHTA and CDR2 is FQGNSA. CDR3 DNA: TGTGCCAGCAGCCTAAACAACAGGGGGCCCAGTGTGAATAACTATGGCTACACCTTC. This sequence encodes CASSLNNRGPSVNNYGYTF. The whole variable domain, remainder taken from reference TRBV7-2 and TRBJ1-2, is GAGVSQSPSNKVTEKGKDVELRCDPISGHTALYWYRQSLGQGLEFLIYFQGNSAPDKSGLPSDRFSAERTGGSVSTLTIQRTQQEDSAVYLCASSLNNRGPSVNNYGYTFGSGTRLTVV.

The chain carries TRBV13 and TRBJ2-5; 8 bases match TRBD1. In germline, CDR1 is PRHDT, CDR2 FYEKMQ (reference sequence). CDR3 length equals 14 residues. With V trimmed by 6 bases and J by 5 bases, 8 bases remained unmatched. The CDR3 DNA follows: TGTGCCAGCAGGGGGAGCGACAGGGGTGAGACCCAGTACTTC. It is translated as CASRGSDRGETQYF.

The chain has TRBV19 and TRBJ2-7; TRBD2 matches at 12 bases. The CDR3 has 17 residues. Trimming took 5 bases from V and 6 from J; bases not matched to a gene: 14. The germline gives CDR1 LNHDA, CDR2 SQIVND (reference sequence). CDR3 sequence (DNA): TGTGCCAGTAGTTTTAGACTAGCGGGGGAGTTCCCCGTCGAGCAGTACTTC. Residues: CASSFRLAGEFPVEQYF.

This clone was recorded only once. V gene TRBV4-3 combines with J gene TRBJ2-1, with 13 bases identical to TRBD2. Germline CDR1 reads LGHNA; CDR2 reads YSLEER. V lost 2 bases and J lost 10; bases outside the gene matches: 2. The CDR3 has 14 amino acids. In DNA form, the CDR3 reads TGCGCCAGCAGCCAAAAGACTAGCGGGGGGGAGCAGTTCTTC. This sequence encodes CASSQKTSGGEQFF.

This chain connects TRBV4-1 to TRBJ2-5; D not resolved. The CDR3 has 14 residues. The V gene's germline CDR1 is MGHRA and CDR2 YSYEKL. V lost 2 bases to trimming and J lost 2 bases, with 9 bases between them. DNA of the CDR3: TGCGCCAGCAGCCAATCAGGCGTGCAAGAGACCCAGTACTTC. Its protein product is CASSQSGVQETQYF.

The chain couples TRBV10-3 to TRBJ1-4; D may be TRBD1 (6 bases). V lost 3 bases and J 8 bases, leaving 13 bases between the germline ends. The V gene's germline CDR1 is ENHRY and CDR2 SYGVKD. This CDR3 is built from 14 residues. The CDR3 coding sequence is TGTGCCATCAGTGATACAGGGCTGGGGGAAAAACTGTTTTTT. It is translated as CAISDTGLGEKLFF.